This T cell receptor beta chain was captured by sequencing in a study of T cells in women clearing cervical HPV infection (dated by TCRdb to 2016 to 2019). Context from the whole study: Cases were about two dozen women with histologically confirmed HPV16-related CIN3 or worse, including a couple of invasive cancers. Median age was approximately 36 years in cases versus over 37 in controls, and baseline characteristics did not differ significantly. Because only a few women had HLA typing data, the possibility that HLA type acted as a confounder could not be ruled out. The parent cohort enrolled 9,500 to 12,000 women aged 18 or older in Guanacaste, Costa Rica, in about 1992 to 1995 and followed the women for less than eight years. The exploratory proof-of-principle case-control study was nested within the Guanacaste HPV Natural History Study in Costa Rica and compared TCR repertoires across cervical HPV16 outcomes. Cases and controls were matched on year of sample collection and on age within five years. The 25 or so controls were women who cleared a single incident HPV16 infection within 12 months without developing precancer or cancer. For cases, a median interval of about 140 days, with an interquartile range of roughly 85 to 220 days, was observed between lesion detection and blood sampling. Blood from cases was collected at the visit at which the lesion was first identified, whereas blood from controls was collected once infection was no longer detected. Quality controls consisted of five blinded duplicates per group, for a total of roughly 60 samples made up of 50 participants and approximately 10 replicates.

TCR beta CDR3 regions were amplified by multiplex PCR from an average of roughly 1.1 ug genomic DNA per sample using the immunoSEQ assay. Primer bias was corrected in the assay by using a complete synthetic TCR repertoire to establish an amplification baseline. The amplicons were sequenced on the Illumina platform. From the authors' description of their analysis: Error correction of the sequences involved clustering with frequency ratios plus a modified nearest-neighbor algorithm, after which the sequences were analyzed in the immunoSEQ Analyzer using IMGT gene definitions. TCR richness and evenness were averaged over 20 rarefaction repeats at each rarefaction depth, excluding samples with fewer sequences than the depth. V, D and J gene relative abundances were compared between groups with Wilcoxon rank sum tests, applying FDR correction. An intraclass correlation of 90% to 97% for TCR richness and an average of about 80% across some 70 gene segments were obtained from the blinded duplicates. Drawn from immuneACCESS, this table holds only the in-frame rearrangements with V and J called that TCRdb kept. Clones are partly lost; checked studies trace under half to an unresolved V gene and leave the rest unexplained. V and J calls and clone size follow that table, whereas D and trimming were derived from the DNA. The sample's clone listing holds fewer than 35,000 clones. The top ten constitute 15% to 20% of the sample.

As regards this clone: Its binding antigen is unknown. The CDR3 is cut off 3 residues early in the read; its end comes from the germline J gene.

Every participant had a single incident cervical HPV16 infection, and women with prevalent HPV16 infections were excluded. Cervical HPV DNA was detected by MY09/MY11 PCR and genotyped by dot-blot hybridization. Roughly 15 mL of heparinized blood were centrifuged, and the buffy coat was split into aliquots, frozen at -30 degrees C, and then kept at -80 degrees C. Genomic DNA was extracted from buffy coat specimens using QIAGEN kits. CDR1 and CDR2 are read off the germline V gene as SGHTA and FQGTGA. The CDR3 goes from the cysteine to the phenylalanine over 16 residues. The DNA has 39 bases, all within the CDR3, and is read from base 1. V is cut by 5 bases and J by 3 bases, and the space between the germline ends is 17 bases. Overall study outcomes, separate from this receptor: Random forest classifiers combining richness and V gene abundances distinguished cases from controls with an estimated AUC of roughly 0.81. The cross-sectional design could not show whether the associations came before the infection or were a result of it, and neither effector/memory subsets nor HPV-specific T cells were isolated. Significantly higher TCR repertoire richness was observed in CIN3+ cases than in controls across sequencing depths, whereas no difference in evenness was found. Because the number of T cells per sample was unknown, the richness differences could reflect varying T-cell content rather than repertoire biology. Lower TRBV6-7 relative abundance was observed in cases than in controls (around 0.1% versus 0.15%; Bonferroni P = 0.0008).

The receptor chain draws on TRBV7-3 and TRBJ2-1, with a weak D call of TRBD2 (6 bases match). This clonotype was sampled from a woman aged 18 to 69 with a cervical HPV16 infection that either progressed to CIN3+ or cleared (not recorded which). Sequences were obtained from blood buffy coat. The CDR3 protein is CASSPSASENYNEQFF. The covered CDR3 bases are TGTGCCAGCAGCCCCTCCGCTAGCGAGAACTACAATGAG.